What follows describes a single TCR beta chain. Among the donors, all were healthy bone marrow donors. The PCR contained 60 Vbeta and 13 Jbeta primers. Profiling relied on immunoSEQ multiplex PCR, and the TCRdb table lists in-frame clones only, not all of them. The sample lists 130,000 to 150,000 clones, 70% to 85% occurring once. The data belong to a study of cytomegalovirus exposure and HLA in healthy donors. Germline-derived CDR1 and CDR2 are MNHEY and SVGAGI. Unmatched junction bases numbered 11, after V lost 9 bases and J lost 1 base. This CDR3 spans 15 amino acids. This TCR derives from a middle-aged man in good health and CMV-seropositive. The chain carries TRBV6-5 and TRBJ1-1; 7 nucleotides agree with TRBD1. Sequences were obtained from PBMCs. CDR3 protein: CASRGLGSGNTEAFF. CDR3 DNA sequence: TGTGCCAGTAGGGGGCTAGGGTCGGGGAACACTGAAGCTTTCTTT.